A selection of T cell receptor beta chains follows, all from one sample in a study of blood T cell repertoires in COVID-19. Assay used: immunoSEQ multiplex PCR; TCRdb lists only in-frame clones, some missing. There are approximately 170,000 clones in the sample; around four fifths occur only once, and about 8% lies in the top ten. The sequenced sample consisted of PBMCs or T cells enriched from blood (not recorded which). The receptors stem from a woman aged 45-60 years who had recovered from COVID-19. The CDR3 runs from the conserved cysteine through the conserved F or W.

v_call cdr3_aa
TRBV5-4 CASSSSSSHTEAFF
TRBV19 CASLSTGLYNSPLHF
TRBV7-2 CASSSGTRYEQYF
TRBV4-1 CASSHRGADEAFF
TRBV2 CASSGTGSGPSGYTF
TRBV3-1/TRBV3-2 CATSQGRGGHTQYF
TRBV27 CASSLVRDNQPQHF
TRBV5-4 CASSRQGNMNTEAFF
TRBV19 CASSISSSYEQYF
TRBV28 CASRDRGGTEPQHF
TRBV7-6 CASSLVGTGYGEQYF
TRBV7-8 CASSPRPAGGGETQYF
TRBV18 CASSSGGGTEAFF
TRBV21-1 CASSARTTFIYEQYF
TRBV19 CASSQMSTGKNTEAFF
TRBV27 CASSLSRNNEQFF
TRBV19 CASRGQAFYGYTF
TRBV11-3 CASSLRQPGQGVDTQYF
TRBV5-1 CASSLAGGTTDTQYF
TRBV6-1 CASSEESGGADTQYF
TRBV28 CASSLLRQIPSGYTF
TRBV18 CASSPIPGGLSGNTIYF
TRBV9 CASSLEGATYGYTF
TRBV6-5 CASSLLGLADTYEQYF
TRBV2 CASGGDSSNSPLHF
TRBV19 CASNPGTGGSGELFF
TRBV11-1 CASSLDAGGSQPQHF
TRBV4-3 CASSQDPGKGGEQYF
TRBV19 CASSPEVGNQPQHF
TRBV18 CASSPHAGGPGDTQYF
TRBV3-1/TRBV3-2 CASSRTTGSGELFF
TRBV27 CASSLPPGQGSRLDNEQFF
TRBV19 CASRIGQGGQTEAFF
TRBV7-9 CASSLAAGESEKLFF
TRBV6-5 CASSPRLAGVNIQYF
TRBV11-3 CASSASGGYEQYF
TRBV27 CASSFRTGTEGYTF
TRBV7-9 CASSLLGFPTTLQYF
TRBV25-1 CASSDAGPNRFAKNIQYF
TRBV28 CASAGSNQPQHF
TRBV7-9 CASSTFSGRGPYEQYF
TRBV18 CASAPDRGQNSPLHF
TRBV7-8 CASSPQGVYETQYF
TRBV5-1 CASSSSSGGRTDTQYF
TRBV24-1 CATSAVGGAYNEQFF
TRBV12-3/TRBV12-4 CASSFGEGSIYF
TRBV28 CASTTGAYGYTF
TRBV16 CASSQSGGTGNYGYTF
TRBV5-5 CASSLTGKGGYTF
TRBV12-3/TRBV12-4 CASSFSPYEQYF
TRBV6-6 CASSRAGTKHLAGYTF
TRBV7-9 CASSLRVAEAFF